These 23 T cell receptor beta chains were sequenced from one sample in a study of CD8+CD57+ T cells in acquired aplastic anemia. It was genomic DNA that served as the template for profiling TCR beta VDJ and CDR3. Each CDR3 protein is one row after TCRdb ran MiXCR on the reads. The sample includes about 110,000 distinct CDR3 sequences, less than 65% of them seen just once. The specimen sequenced was sorted CD4+, CD8+, or CD8+CD57+ T cells (not recorded which) from PBMCs. The receptor source for this set is a human donor in good health, serving as a control.

This clonotype has at least ten counts. The genes are TRBV19 and TRBJ2-5; 12 nucleotides agree with TRBD2. J lost 9 bases, V lost 3 bases, and 8 bases had no gene match. Germline V gene data show CDR1 as LNHDA and CDR2 as SQIVND (reference sequence). CDR3 length: 15 residues. This CDR3 reads CASSITSGGTEAQYF. The CDR3, as DNA: TGTGCCAGTAGTATTACTAGCGGGGGGACCGAGGCCCAGTACTTC.

Ten or more counts support this clonotype. The V gene is TRBV9, the J gene TRBJ2-7; tentative D call: TRBD2 (5 bases). The germline gives CDR1 SGDLS, CDR2 YYNGEE. This CDR3 has 14 residues. V was cut by 0 bases and J by 0 bases, with 7 bases left in between. The CDR3 nucleotides are TGTGCCAGCAGCGTAGAGGGAGTCTCCTACGAGCAGTACTTC. Translating gives CASSVEGVSYEQYF. Drawing the rest from reference TRBV9 and TRBJ2-7, the complete variable domain is DSGVTQTPKHLITATGQRVTLRCSPRSGDLSVYWYQQSLDQGLQFLIQYYNGEERAKGNILERFSAQQFPDLHSELNLSSLELGDSALYFCASSVEGVSYEQYFGPGTRLTVT.

V usage is TRBV19 and J usage is TRBJ1-5; TRBD1 agrees at 7 bases. The germline V gene encodes CDR1 LNHDA and CDR2 SQIVND (reference sequence). The V segment lost 3 bases and the J segment 6 bases; nucleotides outside the gene matches: 11. The CDR3 sequence is 16 residues long. CDR3 coding DNA: TGTGCCAGTAGTATCCTATCTGACAGGGCGCGTCAGCCCCAGCATTTT. It is translated as CASSILSDRARQPQHF.

This clonotype has a count of ten or more. CDR3 region: CSARVGLGLPSSGYTF. CDR3 sequence (DNA): TGCAGTGCTAGAGTGGGCCTAGGACTCCCTTCTTCTGGCTACACCTTC. This chain uses TRBV20-1 with TRBJ1-2; D is ambiguous. The ends were cut back, 1 base at V and 7 bases at J, with 22 bases in the middle. Germline CDR1 and CDR2: DFQATT and SNEGSKA (reference sequence). This CDR3 is 16 amino acids long.

The rearrangement uses TRBV12-3 or TRBV12-4 and TRBJ2-1; D tentatively reads TRBD1 or TRBD2 (5 bases each). The V end was cut by 7 bases, the J end by 0 bases, with 19 bases between. The CDR3 consists of 17 residues. CDR3 residues: CASTPERGRSSYNEQFF. For the CDR3, the DNA is TGTGCCAGCACCCCAGAGAGGGGAAGGAGCTCCTACAATGAGCAGTTCTTC.

This sequence joins TRBV4-2 and TRBJ2-1; D might be TRBD2 (6 bases). The CDR3 extends over 18 amino acids. V was clipped by 0 bases and J by 0 bases, with 15 bases between them. The germline CDR1 and CDR2 sequences are LGHNA and YNFKEQ. DNA of the CDR3: TGTGCCAGCAGCCAAGATCTCCTAGCGCCGATCTCCTACAATGAGCAGTTCTTC. Protein product: CASSQDLLAPISYNEQFF.

This clonotype was detected ten times or more. The rearrangement links TRBV7-6 to TRBJ2-2, with D uncertain. The germline V gene has CDR1 SGHVS and CDR2 FNYEAQ. Trimming pared 2 bases from V and 5 bases from J, leaving 6 bases between. The CDR3 is made up of 13 amino acids. The CDR3, as DNA: TGTGCCAGCAGCTTAAAGGGAACCGGGGAGCTGTTTTTT. Its translation: CASSLKGTGELFF.

This chain uses TRBV18 with TRBJ1-1; 10 positions match TRBD1. CDR3 length: 15 residues. The junction had 5 bases not matched to a gene; V was cut back by 3 bases and J by 4 bases. Germline CDR1 KGHSH, CDR2 LQKENI. In nucleotides, the CDR3 is TGTGCCAGCTCACCTAAGGGACAGGGGACCACTGAAGCTTTCTTT. This gives the protein CASSPKGQGTTEAFF. Complete variable domain (other parts from reference TRBV18 and TRBJ1-1): NAGVMQNPRHLVRRRGQEARLRCSPMKGHSHVYWYRQLPEEGLKFMVYLQKENIIDESGMPKERFSAEFPKEGPSILRIQQVVRGDSAAYFCASSPKGQGTTEAFFGQGTRLTVV.

This clonotype was counted at least ten times. The chain is built from TRBV7-9 and TRBJ1-4, with TRBD1 identical over 8 bases. This CDR3 region has 18 residues. The junction had 13 bases not matched to a gene; V was cut back by 7 bases and J by 0 bases. Germline V gene lookup returns CDR1 SEHNR and CDR2 FQNEAQ (reference sequence). As DNA, the CDR3 is TGTGCCAGCACTGAAAGCGGACAGGGCCTCACAACTAATGAAAAACTGTTTTTT. Translated, it gives CASTESGQGLTTNEKLFF.

This clonotype has a handful of counts. The chain couples TRBV15 to TRBJ2-7; 9 nucleotides line up with TRBD1. The length of the CDR3 is 15 residues. After removal of 3 bases from V and 7 bases from J, the junction contained 10 bases not matched to a gene. Per germline, CDR1 LNHNV and CDR2 YYDKDF (reference sequence). The CDR3: CATSSRDRVSKEQYF. For the CDR3, the DNA is TGTGCCACCAGCAGCCGGGACAGGGTTTCAAAAGAGCAGTACTTC.

The CDR3 DNA is TGTGCCAGTAGGGGGTCGGGGATTGAAGCTTTCTTT. It codes for CASRGSGIEAFF. The V call is TRBV6-5, the J call TRBJ1-1; maybe TRBD1 (6 bases). V lost 9 bases and J 7 bases, leaving 15 bases between the germline ends. Germline V CDR1 and CDR2: MNHEY, SVGAGI. The CDR3 sequence is 12 residues long.

V is TRBV9 and J is TRBJ2-7; 12 bases are shared with TRBD2. Germline V gene sequence: CDR1 SGDLS, CDR2 YYNGEE. The CDR3 spans 16 residues. The J segment lost 5 bases and the V segment lost 3 bases, leaving 9 bases of the junction unmatched. The CDR3 loop is CASSASGGAAFHEQYF. The CDR3 coding sequence is TGTGCCAGCAGCGCTAGCGGGGGGGCCGCCTTCCACGAGCAGTACTTC.

Details on this clonotype: The junction does not match germline at one end; this may be a read error. DNA for the CDR3: TGCAGTGCTAGAGATCTGGGACTAGCGGGGTTCAGCTCCTACAGTGAGCAGTTCTTC. Translating gives CSARDLGLAGFSSYSEQFF. The V gene is TRBV20-1, the J gene TRBJ2-1; 13 bases align to TRBD2. The CDR3 contains 19 residues. The V gene's germline CDR1 is DFQATT and CDR2 SNEGSKA (reference sequence).

This clonotype has ten or more counts. This sequence joins TRBV19 and TRBJ2-2; 9 nucleotides line up with TRBD2. Germline V gene sequence: CDR1 LNHDA, CDR2 SQIVND (reference sequence). V lost 3 bases, J lost 6 bases, and 8 bases stayed unmatched. The CDR3 sequence is 16 residues long. The CDR3 here is CASSIFAGGPSGELFF. The DNA of the CDR3 is TGTGCCAGTAGTATCTTTGCGGGGGGGCCATCCGGGGAGCTGTTTTTT.

Note on this clonotype: With a much larger clone just one base away, this may be a read error. The chain carries TRBV15 and TRBJ2-1; D may be TRBD2 (6 bases). The CDR3 length is 16 residues. Germline V CDR1 and CDR2: LNHNV, YYDKDF (reference sequence). CDR3 region: CATSTREASLHNGQFF. CDR3 in DNA: TGTGCCACCAGCACGAGGGAGGCTAGCCTCCACAATGGGCAGTTCTTC.

This clonotype was counted between two and nine times. V gene TRBV24-1 combines with J gene TRBJ1-2; the D is unclear. Trimming shortened V by 2 bases and J by 6 bases, and 9 bases separated the two germline ends. There are 13 residues in the CDR3. Germline V gene sequence: CDR1 KGHDR, CDR2 SFDVKD. The chain's CDR3 is CATSDSDLDGYTF. Here the CDR3 DNA reads TGTGCCACCAGTGATTCGGACCTGGATGGCTACACCTTC.

The chain recombines TRBV5-1 with TRBJ2-3; TRBD1 agrees at 7 bases. The CDR3 runs to 15 residues. Trimming took 0 bases from V and 2 from J; bases not matched to a gene: 3. The germline V gene encodes CDR1 SGHRS and CDR2 YFSETQ. The DNA for the CDR3 is TGCGCCAGCAGCTTGGAGGGACAGTACACAGATACGCAGTATTTT. Translating gives CASSLEGQYTDTQYF.

This clonotype was seen repeatedly, ten times or more. The chain has TRBV5-8 and TRBJ1-1; no clear D gene. The CDR3 has 14 amino acids. Germline V gene lookup returns CDR1 SGHTS and CDR2 YDEGEE. Trimming removed 5 bases from V and 3 bases from J, with 14 bases in between. The CDR3 is CASSSRLGDTEAFF. The CDR3 region has the DNA TGTGCCAGCAGTTCGCGACTAGGCGACACTGAAGCTTTCTTT.

The chain is built from TRBV20-1 and TRBJ2-3; TRBD1 matches 10 bases. The CDR3 runs 13 residues. Trimming took 6 bases from V and 5 from J; bases not matched to a gene: 5. Germline CDR1 reads DFQATT; CDR2 reads SNEGSKA (reference sequence). CDR3 loop: CSAGWTGGDTQYF. Here the CDR3 DNA reads TGCAGTGCCGGATGGACAGGGGGAGATACGCAGTATTTT.

This clonotype has only a few counts. This chain joins TRBV29-1 and TRBJ1-3; no firm D call. The CDR3 consists of 11 residues. V was clipped by 5 bases and J by 4 bases, with 6 bases between them. CDR1 and CDR2 from the germline V gene are SQVTM and ANQGSEA. In DNA, the CDR3 is TGCAGCGTTCATCAGGGAAACACCATATATTTT. It specifies CSVHQGNTIYF.

The gene calls are TRBV7-9 and TRBJ2-5, with D unresolved. The J call may be incorrect, as the DNA end agrees better with TRBJ2-7. The CDR3 totals 13 residues. CDR1 and CDR2 from the germline V gene are SEHNR and FQNEAQ (reference sequence). The CDR3 here is CASSLLGTYEQYF. The DNA of the CDR3 is TGTGCCAGCAGCTTATTAGGGACCTACGAGCAGTACTTC.

This clonotype came up many times. CDR3 residues: CASSLGGGGANYGYTF. Written as DNA, the CDR3 is TGTGCCAGCAGTTTAGGAGGGGGGGGAGCTAACTATGGCTACACCTTC. The V and J genes are TRBV12-3 or TRBV12-4 and TRBJ1-2; D may be TRBD1 (6 bases). V lost 1 base, J lost 0 bases, and 12 bases lay in between. The CDR3 consists of 16 residues.

This clonotype was seen many times. The chain employs TRBV12-3 or TRBV12-4 and TRBJ1-2; perhaps TRBD1 as D (5 bases). V lost 1 base, J lost 5 bases, and 17 bases lay in between. CDR3 length: 16 residues. CDR3 protein: CASSLGPGGVEYGYTF. The CDR3 DNA reads TGTGCCAGCAGTTTAGGCCCCGGGGGGGTAGAGTATGGCTACACCTTC.